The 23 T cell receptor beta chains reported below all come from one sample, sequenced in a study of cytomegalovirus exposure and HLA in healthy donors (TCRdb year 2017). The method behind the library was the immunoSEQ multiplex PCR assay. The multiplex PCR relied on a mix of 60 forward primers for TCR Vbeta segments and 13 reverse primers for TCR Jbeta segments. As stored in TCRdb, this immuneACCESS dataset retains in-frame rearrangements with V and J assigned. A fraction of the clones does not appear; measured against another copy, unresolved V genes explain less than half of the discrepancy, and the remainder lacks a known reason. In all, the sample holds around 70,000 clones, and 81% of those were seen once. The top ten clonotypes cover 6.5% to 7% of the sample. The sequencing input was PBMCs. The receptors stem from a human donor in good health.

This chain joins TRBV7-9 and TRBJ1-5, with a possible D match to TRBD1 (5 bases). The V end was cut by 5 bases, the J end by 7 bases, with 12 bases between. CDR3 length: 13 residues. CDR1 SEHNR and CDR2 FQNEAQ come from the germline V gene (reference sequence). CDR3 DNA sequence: TGTGCCAGCAGCCCGGGACTGGGCCAGCCCCAGCATTTT. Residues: CASSPGLGQPQHF. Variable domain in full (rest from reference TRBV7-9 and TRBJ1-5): DTGVSQNPRHKITKRGQNVTFRCDPISEHNRLYWYRQTLGQGPEFLTYFQNEAQLEKSRLLSDRFSAERPKGSFSTLEIQRTEQGDSAMYLCASSPGLGQPQHFGDGTRLSIL.

Here the CDR3 DNA reads TGTGCCAGCAGCTTACAACCGGGGGGCGGAGATACGCAGTATTTT. Translation: CASSLQPGGGDTQYF. The V call is TRBV7-2, the J call TRBJ2-3, with D perhaps TRBD2 (7 bases). Trimming removed 2 bases from V and 5 bases from J, with 14 bases in between. Germline V gives CDR1 SGHTA, CDR2 FQGNSA. The CDR3 is 15 residues long.

The CDR3 is CASIPGGDYGYTF. CDR3 sequence (DNA): TGTGCCAGCATACCTGGGGGGGACTATGGCTACACCTTC. The chain links TRBV28 to TRBJ1-2, with D possibly being TRBD1 (5 bases). Trimming stripped 7 bases from V and 3 bases from J, with 12 bases between. This CDR3 has 13 amino acids. Germline CDR1 MDHEN, CDR2 SYDVKM.

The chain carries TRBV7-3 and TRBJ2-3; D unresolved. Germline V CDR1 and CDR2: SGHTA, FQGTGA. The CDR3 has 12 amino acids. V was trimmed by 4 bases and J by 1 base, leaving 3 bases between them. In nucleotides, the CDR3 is TGTGCCAGCAGCTCTCGCACAGATACGCAGTATTTT. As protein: CASSSRTDTQYF. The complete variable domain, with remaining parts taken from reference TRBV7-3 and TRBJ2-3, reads GAGVSQTPSNKVTEKGKYVELRCDPISGHTALYWYRQSLGQGPEFLIYFQGTGAADDSGLPNDRFFAVRPEGSVSTLKIQRTERGDSAVYLCASSSRTDTQYFGPGTRLTVL.

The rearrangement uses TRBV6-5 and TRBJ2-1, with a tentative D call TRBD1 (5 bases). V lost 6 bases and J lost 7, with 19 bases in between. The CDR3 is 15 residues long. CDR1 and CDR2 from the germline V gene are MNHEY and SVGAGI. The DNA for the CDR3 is TGTGCCAGCAGCAAGGGTGGGGCAGGAGTAAATGAGCAGTTCTTC. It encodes CASSKGGAGVNEQFF.

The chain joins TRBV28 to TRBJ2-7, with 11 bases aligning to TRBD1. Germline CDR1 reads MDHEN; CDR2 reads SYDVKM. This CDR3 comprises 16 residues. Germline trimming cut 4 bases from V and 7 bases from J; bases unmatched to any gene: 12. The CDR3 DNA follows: TGTGCCAGCAGTTACGGGACAGGGGGTTTTTTTAGAGAGCAGTACTTC. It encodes CASSYGTGGFFREQYF.

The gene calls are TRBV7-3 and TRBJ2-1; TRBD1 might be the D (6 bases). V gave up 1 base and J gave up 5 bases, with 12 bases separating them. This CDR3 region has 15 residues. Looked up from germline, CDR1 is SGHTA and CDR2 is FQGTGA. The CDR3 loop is CASSLRGGFDNEQFF. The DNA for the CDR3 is TGTGCCAGCAGCTTAAGAGGGGGATTCGACAATGAGCAGTTCTTC.

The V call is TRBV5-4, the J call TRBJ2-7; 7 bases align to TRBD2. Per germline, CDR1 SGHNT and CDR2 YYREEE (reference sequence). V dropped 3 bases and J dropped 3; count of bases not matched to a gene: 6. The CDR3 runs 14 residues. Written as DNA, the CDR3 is TGTGCCAGCAGCTCGGAAACTAGCGTCTACGAGCAGTACTTC. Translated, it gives CASSSETSVYEQYF.

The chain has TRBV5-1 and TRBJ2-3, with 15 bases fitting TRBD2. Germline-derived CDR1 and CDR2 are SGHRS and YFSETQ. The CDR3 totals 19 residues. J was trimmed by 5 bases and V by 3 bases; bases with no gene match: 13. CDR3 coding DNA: TGCGCCAGCAGCTGGACCGGGACTAGCGGGGGGACCCATCGAGATACGCAGTATTTT. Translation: CASSWTGTSGGTHRDTQYF.

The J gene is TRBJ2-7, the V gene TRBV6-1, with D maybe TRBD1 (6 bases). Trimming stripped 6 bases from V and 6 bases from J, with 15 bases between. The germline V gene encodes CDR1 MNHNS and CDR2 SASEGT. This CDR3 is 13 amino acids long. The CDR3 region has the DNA TGTGCCAGCAGCCCGGGACACAGTCGCGAGCAGTACTTC. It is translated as CASSPGHSREQYF.

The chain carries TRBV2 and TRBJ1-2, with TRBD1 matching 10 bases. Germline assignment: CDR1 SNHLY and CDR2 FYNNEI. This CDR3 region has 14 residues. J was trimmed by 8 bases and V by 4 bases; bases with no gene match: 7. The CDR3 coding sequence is TGTGCCAGCAGTGGCGGACAGGGGGTCACGGGCTACACCTTC. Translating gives CASSGGQGVTGYTF. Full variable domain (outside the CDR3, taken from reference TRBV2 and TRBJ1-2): EPEVTQTPSHQVTQMGQEVILRCVPISNHLYFYWYRQILGQKVEFLVSFYNNEISEKSEIFDDQFSVERPDGSNFTLKIRSTKLEDSAMYFCASSGGQGVTGYTFGSGTRLTVV.

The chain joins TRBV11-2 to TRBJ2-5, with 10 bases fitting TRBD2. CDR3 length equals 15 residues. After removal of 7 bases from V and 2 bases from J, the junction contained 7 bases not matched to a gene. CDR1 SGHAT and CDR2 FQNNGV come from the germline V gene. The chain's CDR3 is CASTTSGGVQETQYF. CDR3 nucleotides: TGTGCCAGCACGACCAGCGGGGGGGTTCAAGAGACCCAGTACTTC.

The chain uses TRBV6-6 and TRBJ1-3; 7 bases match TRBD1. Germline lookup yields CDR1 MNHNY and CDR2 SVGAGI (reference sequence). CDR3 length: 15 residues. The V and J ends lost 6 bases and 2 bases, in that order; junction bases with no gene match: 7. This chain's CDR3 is CASSATGDPGNTIYF. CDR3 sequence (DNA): TGTGCCAGCAGCGCTACAGGGGATCCTGGAAACACCATATATTTT.

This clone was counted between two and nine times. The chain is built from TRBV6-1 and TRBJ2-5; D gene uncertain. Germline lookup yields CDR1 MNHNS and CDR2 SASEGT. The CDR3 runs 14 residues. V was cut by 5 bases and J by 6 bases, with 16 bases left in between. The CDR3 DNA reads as TGTGCCAGCAGTTTGTCGGTCCTCCCTAAGACCCAGTACTTC. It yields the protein CASSLSVLPKTQYF.

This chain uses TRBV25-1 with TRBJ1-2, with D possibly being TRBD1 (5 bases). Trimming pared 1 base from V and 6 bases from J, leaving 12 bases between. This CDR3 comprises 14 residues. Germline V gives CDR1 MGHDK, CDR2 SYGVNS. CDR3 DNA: TGTGCCAGCAGTGAATCGAAGGGGAGGGATGGCTACACCTTC. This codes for CASSESKGRDGYTF.

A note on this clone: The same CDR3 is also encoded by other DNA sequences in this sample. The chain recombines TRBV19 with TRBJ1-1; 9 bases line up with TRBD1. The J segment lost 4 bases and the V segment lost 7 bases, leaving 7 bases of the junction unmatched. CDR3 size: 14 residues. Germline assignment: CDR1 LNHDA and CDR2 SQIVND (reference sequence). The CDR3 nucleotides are TGTGCCAGTACTCCGGGACAGGGCGCCACTGAAGCTTTCTTT. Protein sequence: CASTPGQGATEAFF.

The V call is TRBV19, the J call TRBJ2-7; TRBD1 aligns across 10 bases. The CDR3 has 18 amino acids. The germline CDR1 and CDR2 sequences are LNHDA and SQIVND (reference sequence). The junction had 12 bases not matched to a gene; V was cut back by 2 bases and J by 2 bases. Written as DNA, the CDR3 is TGTGCCAGTAGTATAAAAGGGACAGGGGACATTATTGCCTACGAGCAGTACTTC. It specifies CASSIKGTGDIIAYEQYF.

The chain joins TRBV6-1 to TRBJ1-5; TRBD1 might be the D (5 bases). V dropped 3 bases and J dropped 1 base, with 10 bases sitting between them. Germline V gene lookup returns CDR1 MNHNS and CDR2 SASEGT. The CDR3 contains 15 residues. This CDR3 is CASSESGGSNQPQHF. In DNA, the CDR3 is TGTGCCAGCAGTGAGTCGGGGGGAAGCAATCAGCCCCAGCATTTT.

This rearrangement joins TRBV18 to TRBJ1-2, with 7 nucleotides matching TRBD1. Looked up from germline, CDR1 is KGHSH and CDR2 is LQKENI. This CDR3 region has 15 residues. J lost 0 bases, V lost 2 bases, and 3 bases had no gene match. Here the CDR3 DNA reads TGTGCCAGCTCACCAGACAGGGACGCTAACTATGGCTACACCTTC. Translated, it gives CASSPDRDANYGYTF.

CDR3 region: CAWSVLPGPAREQYF. The CDR3 DNA reads TGTGCCTGGAGTGTACTGCCAGGGCCTGCTCGCGAGCAGTACTTC. This chain links TRBV30 with TRBJ2-7; tentative D call: TRBD1 (5 bases). This CDR3 is built from 15 residues. V was cut by 0 bases and J by 6 bases, with 18 bases left in between. Germline V CDR1 and CDR2: GTSNPN, SVGIG (reference sequence).

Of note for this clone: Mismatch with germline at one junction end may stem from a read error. The CDR3 coding sequence is TGCGCCAGCAGCGACTCCTCCCTAGCGGGGGGCTCCCACGAGCAGTACTTC. Amino acid sequence: CASSDSSLAGGSHEQYF. The rearrangement links TRBV5-1 to TRBJ2-7, with TRBD2 matching 11 bases. The V gene's germline CDR1 is SGHRS and CDR2 YFSETQ. This CDR3 region has 17 residues.

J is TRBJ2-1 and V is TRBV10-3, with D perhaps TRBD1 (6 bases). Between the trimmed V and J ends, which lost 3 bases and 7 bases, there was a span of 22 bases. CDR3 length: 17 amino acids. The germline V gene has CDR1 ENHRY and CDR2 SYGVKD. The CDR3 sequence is CAISDPREAGGPNEQFF. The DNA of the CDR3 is TGTGCCATCAGTGACCCGAGGGAAGCTGGGGGCCCAAATGAGCAGTTCTTC.

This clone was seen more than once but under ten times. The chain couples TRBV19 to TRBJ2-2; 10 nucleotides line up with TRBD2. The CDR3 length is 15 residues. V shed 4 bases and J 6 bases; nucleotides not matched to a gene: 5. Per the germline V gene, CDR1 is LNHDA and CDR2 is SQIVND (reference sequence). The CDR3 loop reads CASSTSGGAAGELFF. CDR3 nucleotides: TGTGCCAGTAGTACCAGCGGGGGGGCTGCCGGGGAGCTGTTTTTT.